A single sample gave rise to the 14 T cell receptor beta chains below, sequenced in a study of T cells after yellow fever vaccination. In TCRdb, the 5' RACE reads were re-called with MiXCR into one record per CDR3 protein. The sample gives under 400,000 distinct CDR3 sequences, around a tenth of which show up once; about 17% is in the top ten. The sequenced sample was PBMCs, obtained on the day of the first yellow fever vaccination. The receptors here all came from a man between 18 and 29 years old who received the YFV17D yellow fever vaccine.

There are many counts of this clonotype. Here the CDR3 DNA reads TGCAGTGCTAGCCAACAGGGTTTGAATTCACCCCTCCACTTT. This codes for CSASQQGLNSPLHF. V is TRBV20-1 and J is TRBJ1-6; D may be TRBD1 (6 bases). From germline, CDR1 is DFQATT and CDR2 SNEGSKA (reference sequence). V was pared by 3 bases and J by 7 bases, with 13 bases between. This CDR3 is 14 amino acids long.

The CDR3 loop is CASERMRGSTDTQYF. The CDR3 DNA reads TGTGCCAGTGAGAGGATGAGGGGTTCCACAGATACGCAGTATTTT. The chain couples TRBV19 to TRBJ2-3; D may correspond to TRBD1 or TRBD2 (5 bases each). V was cut by 8 bases and J by 2 bases, with 17 bases left in between. Germline CDR1 LNHDA, CDR2 SQIVND (reference sequence). The CDR3 contains 15 residues.

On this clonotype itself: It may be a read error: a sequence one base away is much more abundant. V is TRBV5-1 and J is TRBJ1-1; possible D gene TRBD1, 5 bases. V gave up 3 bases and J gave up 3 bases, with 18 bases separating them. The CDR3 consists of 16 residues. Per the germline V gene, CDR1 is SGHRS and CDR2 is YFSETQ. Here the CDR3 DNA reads TGCGCCAGCAGCTGGCAGGGTTTTAACTTGGACACTGAAGCTTTCTTT. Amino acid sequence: CASSWQGFNLDTEAFF.

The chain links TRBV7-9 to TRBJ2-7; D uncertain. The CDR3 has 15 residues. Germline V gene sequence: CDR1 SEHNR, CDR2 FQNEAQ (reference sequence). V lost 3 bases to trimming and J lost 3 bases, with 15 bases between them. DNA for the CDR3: TGTGCCAGCAGCTTCGCGAACCCAGATTTCTACGAGCAGTACTTC. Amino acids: CASSFANPDFYEQYF.

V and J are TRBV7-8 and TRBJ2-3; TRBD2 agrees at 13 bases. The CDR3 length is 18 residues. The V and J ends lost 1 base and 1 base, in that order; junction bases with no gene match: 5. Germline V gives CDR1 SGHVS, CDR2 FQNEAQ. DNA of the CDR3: TGTGCCAGCAGCTTAGACGTCGGGACTAGCGGGGGCACAGATACGCAGTATTTT. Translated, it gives CASSLDVGTSGGTDTQYF.

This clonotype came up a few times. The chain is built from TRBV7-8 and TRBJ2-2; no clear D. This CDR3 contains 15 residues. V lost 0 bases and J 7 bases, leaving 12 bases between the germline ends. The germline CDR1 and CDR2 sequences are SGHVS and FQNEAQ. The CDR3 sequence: CASSLAVGPFGELFF. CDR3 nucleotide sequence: TGTGCCAGCAGCTTAGCGGTTGGGCCCTTCGGGGAGCTGTTTTTT.

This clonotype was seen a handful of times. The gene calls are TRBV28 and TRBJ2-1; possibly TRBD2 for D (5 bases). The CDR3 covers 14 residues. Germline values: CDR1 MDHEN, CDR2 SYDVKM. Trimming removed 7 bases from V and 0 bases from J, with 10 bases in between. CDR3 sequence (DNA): TGTGCCAGCAATAGAGGGAGCTCCTACAATGAGCAGTTCTTC. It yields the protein CASNRGSSYNEQFF.

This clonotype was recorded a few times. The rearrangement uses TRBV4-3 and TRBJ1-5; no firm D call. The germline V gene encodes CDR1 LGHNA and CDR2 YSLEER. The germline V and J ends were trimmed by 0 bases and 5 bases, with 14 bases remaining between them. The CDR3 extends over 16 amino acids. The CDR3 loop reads CASSQDLGRIHQPQHF. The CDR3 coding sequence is TGCGCCAGCAGCCAAGATCTTGGCCGAATCCATCAGCCCCAGCATTTT.

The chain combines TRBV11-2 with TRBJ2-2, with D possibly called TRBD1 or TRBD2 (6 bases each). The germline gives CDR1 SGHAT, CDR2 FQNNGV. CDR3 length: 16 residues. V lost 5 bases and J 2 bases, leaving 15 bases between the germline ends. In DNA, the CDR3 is TGTGCCAGCAGCGAAAGGATGGGGGGCAACACCGGGGAGCTGTTTTTT. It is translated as CASSERMGGNTGELFF.

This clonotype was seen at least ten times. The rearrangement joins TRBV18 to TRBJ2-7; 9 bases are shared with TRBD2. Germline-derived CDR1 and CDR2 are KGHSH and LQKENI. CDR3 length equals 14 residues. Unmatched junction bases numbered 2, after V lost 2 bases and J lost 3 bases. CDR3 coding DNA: TGTGCCAGCTCACCAGGCGGGGGGGGCTACGAGCAGTACGTC. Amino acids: CASSPGGGGYEQYV.

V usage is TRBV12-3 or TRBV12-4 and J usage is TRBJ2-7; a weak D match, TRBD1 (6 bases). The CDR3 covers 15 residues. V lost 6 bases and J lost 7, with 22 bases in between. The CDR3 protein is CASSAPDRTGIEQYF. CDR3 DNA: TGTGCCAGCAGCGCTCCGGACCGAACAGGGATTGAGCAGTACTTC.

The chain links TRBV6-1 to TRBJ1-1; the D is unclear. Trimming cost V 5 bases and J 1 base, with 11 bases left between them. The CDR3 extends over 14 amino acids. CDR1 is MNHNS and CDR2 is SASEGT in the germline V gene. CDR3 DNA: TGTGCCAGCAGTCCCCCCTACTCGAACACTGAAGCTTTCTTT. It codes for CASSPPYSNTEAFF.

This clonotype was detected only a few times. DNA of the CDR3: TGCAGTGCCCGAGAGCGGGGGGGCGGTGAGCAGTTCTTC. Its protein is CSARERGGGEQFF. J is TRBJ2-1 and V is TRBV20-1, with 10 positions matching TRBD2. Germline V lookup: CDR1 DFQATT, CDR2 SNEGSKA (reference sequence). This CDR3 is 13 amino acids long. The V segment lost 6 bases and the J segment 9 bases; nucleotides outside the gene matches: 8.

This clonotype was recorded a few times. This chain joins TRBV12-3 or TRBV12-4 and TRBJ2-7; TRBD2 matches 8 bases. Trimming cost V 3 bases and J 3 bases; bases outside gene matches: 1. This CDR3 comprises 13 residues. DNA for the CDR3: TGTGCCAGCAGTTTTGCGGGGGGCTACGAGCAGTACGTC. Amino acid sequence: CASSFAGGYEQYV.